A single sample gave rise to the 24 T cell receptor beta chains below, sequenced in a study of OX40 agonist ivuxolimab in advanced cancers. The library was prepared using the immunoSEQ multiplex PCR assay. TCRdb took over this immuneACCESS table, retaining in-frame rearrangements with V and J assigned. Such tables are incomplete; in checked studies, under half of the missing clones stem from an unresolved V gene, and the remainder is unexplained. The sample includes around 69,000 clones, with roughly nine tenths observed a single time. The ten largest clones add up to around 6.5% of the sample. The input for sequencing was CD4+ or CD8+ T cells sorted from blood, taken in a trial of the OX40 agonist ivuxolimab. Receptors were obtained from an adult with an advanced solid tumor such as melanoma, head and neck, liver or kidney cancer.

The chain carries TRBV6-6 and TRBJ1-5; no definite D call. Germline CDR1 and CDR2: MNHNY and SVGAGI (reference sequence). V lost 11 bases to trimming and J lost 2 bases, with 16 bases between them. The CDR3 loop spans 14 amino acids. CDR3 nucleotide sequence: TGTGCCGAAGGAATCGGGGATCGCAATCAGCCCCAGCATTTT. The encoded protein is CAEGIGDRNQPQHF.

This sequence joins TRBV27 and TRBJ2-3, with D unclear. CDR3 length: 13 residues. Germline CDR1 and CDR2: MNHEY and SMNVEV (reference sequence). V lost 1 base and J 7 bases, leaving 9 bases between the germline ends. The CDR3 coding sequence is TGTGCCAGCAGTTTATTCTTCGGGTATACGCAGTATTTT. It codes for CASSLFFGYTQYF.

J is TRBJ2-5 and V is TRBV6-6; D is undetermined. The ends were cut back, 3 bases at V and 7 bases at J, with 9 bases in the middle. This CDR3 contains 12 residues. Germline loops: CDR1 MNHNY, CDR2 SVGAGI (reference sequence). CDR3 residues: CASSYASGTQYF. The CDR3 nucleotides are TGTGCCAGCAGTTATGCATCGGGGACCCAGTACTTC.

The gene calls are TRBV4-1 and TRBJ1-2, with a possible D match to TRBD1 (5 bases). The V end lost 0 bases, the J end lost 8 bases, and 13 bases lay between the germline ends. This CDR3 is built from 14 residues. Germline CDR1 MGHRA, CDR2 YSYEKL. CDR3 protein: CASSQEIGDLGYTF. The CDR3 coding sequence is TGCGCCAGCAGCCAAGAGATCGGGGACCTAGGCTACACCTTC.

The chain employs TRBV9 and TRBJ1-3; TRBD1 agrees at 10 bases. The CDR3 has 18 residues. Germline CDR1 and CDR2: SGDLS and YYNGEE. The J segment lost 0 bases and the V segment lost 3 bases, leaving 9 bases of the junction unmatched. The CDR3 bases are TGTGCCAGCAGCGGGGGGACAGGGGTCGGGTCCTCTGGAAACACCATATATTTT. It encodes CASSGGTGVGSSGNTIYF.

This clone was counted a few times. The CDR3 is CASSIDRERTEAFF. The DNA for the CDR3 is TGTGCCAGTAGTATCGACAGGGAGAGAACTGAAGCTTTCTTT. The chain links TRBV19 to TRBJ1-1, with 7 bases lining up with TRBD1. CDR1 is LNHDA, CDR2 SQIVND, per germline (reference sequence). The CDR3 contains 14 residues. After removal of 3 bases from V and 5 bases from J, the junction contained 6 bases not matched to a gene.

The J gene is TRBJ2-1, the V gene TRBV7-2; D is undetermined. Trimming pared 2 bases from V and 9 bases from J, leaving 8 bases between. The length of the CDR3 is 12 residues. Germline lookup yields CDR1 SGHTA and CDR2 FQGNSA. The CDR3 coding sequence is TGTGCCAGCAGCTTAATGTATACTGAGCAGTTCTTC. Its translation is CASSLMYTEQFF.

This chain joins TRBV29-1 and TRBJ1-2, with D hard to call. Per germline, CDR1 SQVTM and CDR2 ANQGSEA. The CDR3 is made up of 17 amino acids. V gave up 2 bases and J gave up 0 bases, with 19 bases separating them. This chain's CDR3 is CSVEIQTPWGANYGYTF. CDR3 in DNA: TGCAGCGTTGAAATTCAGACCCCCTGGGGAGCTAACTATGGCTACACCTTC.

The chain links TRBV9 to TRBJ1-1, with a tentative D call TRBD1 (5 bases). The CDR3 contains 13 residues. V was shortened by 1 base and J by 3 bases, with 7 bases between the two germline ends. Germline loops: CDR1 SGDLS, CDR2 YYNGEE. CDR3 region: CASSVRGDTEAFF. Written as DNA, the CDR3 is TGTGCCAGCAGCGTAAGAGGGGACACTGAAGCTTTCTTT.

The chain couples TRBV6-6 to TRBJ2-7; unclear D gene. The CDR3 has 12 amino acids. Looked up from germline, CDR1 is MNHNY and CDR2 is SVGAGI (reference sequence). V dropped 2 bases and J dropped 5 bases, with 7 bases sitting between them. The CDR3 sequence is CASSYPPDEQYF. Here the CDR3 DNA reads TGTGCCAGCAGTTACCCCCCGGACGAGCAGTACTTC.

For the CDR3, the DNA is TGCGCCAGCAGCCAAGCGATTGGGGTCTACGAGCAGTACTTC. Residues: CASSQAIGVYEQYF. This sequence joins TRBV4-1 and TRBJ2-7, with no clear D. Germline V gives CDR1 MGHRA, CDR2 YSYEKL. This CDR3 is built from 14 residues. The ends were cut back, 1 base at V and 3 bases at J, with 10 bases in the middle.

In its sample, this clone was seen a few times. This rearrangement joins TRBV19 to TRBJ1-1; 7 bases are shared with TRBD1. Germline CDR1 reads LNHDA; CDR2 reads SQIVND (reference sequence). The CDR3 runs 14 residues. Trimming at V came to 5 bases and at J to 6 bases, leaving 9 bases not matched to a gene. The CDR3 sequence is CASSADRVWAEAFF. CDR3 coding DNA: TGTGCCAGTAGTGCCGACAGGGTGTGGGCTGAAGCTTTCTTT.

The chain couples TRBV19 to TRBJ1-1, with no clear D. Between the trimmed V and J ends, which lost 5 bases and 1 base, there was a span of 11 bases. This CDR3 has 14 residues. Germline-derived CDR1 and CDR2 are LNHDA and SQIVND (reference sequence). DNA for the CDR3: TGTGCCAGTAGTCCAGGTGCCTGGAACACTGAAGCTTTCTTT. This codes for CASSPGAWNTEAFF.

This clone has only one observation. V and J are TRBV9 and TRBJ1-4, with 10 bases identical to TRBD1. The CDR3 extends over 17 amino acids. The trim removed 4 bases at V and 2 bases at J, leaving 8 bases unmatched. From germline, CDR1 is SGDLS and CDR2 YYNGEE. CDR3 DNA sequence: TGTGCCAGCAGCTCCGGGGGACAGGGGTGGACTAATGAAAAACTGTTTTTT. Translation gives CASSSGGQGWTNEKLFF.

V usage is TRBV25-1 and J usage is TRBJ2-2; D perhaps matches TRBD2 (6 bases). The CDR3 consists of 11 residues. Germline CDR1 and CDR2: MGHDK and SYGVNS. Trimming took 4 bases from V and 13 from J, leaving 10 bases between them. Here the CDR3 reads CASSGGTALFF. CDR3 DNA: TGTGCCAGCAGTGGCGGGACCGCGCTGTTTTTT.

CDR3 amino acids: CASSQGPDIGPQHF. CDR3 DNA sequence: TGCGCCAGCAGCCAAGGCCCGGACATTGGGCCCCAGCATTTT. The chain uses TRBV4-1 and TRBJ1-5; maybe TRBD1 (5 bases). The germline gives CDR1 MGHRA, CDR2 YSYEKL. V was clipped by 1 base and J by 9 bases, with 13 bases between them. This CDR3 is 14 amino acids long.

This chain joins TRBV29-1 and TRBJ2-2; D might be TRBD1 or TRBD2, each matching 6 bases. CDR1 is SQVTM, CDR2 ANQGSEA, per germline. CDR3 length: 17 amino acids. V lost 3 bases to trimming and J lost 2 bases, with 19 bases between them. In nucleotides, the CDR3 is TGCAGCGTTGATGCCTCCGTAAAGGGGGGTAACACCGGGGAGCTGTTTTTT. Translated, it gives CSVDASVKGGNTGELFF.

This clone was found once. The chain recombines TRBV4-3 with TRBJ2-7; D remains ambiguous. Germline CDR1 is LGHNA and CDR2 is YSLEER. Trimming shortened V by 0 bases and J by 1 base, and 4 bases separated the two germline ends. The CDR3 spans 13 residues. The CDR3 loop is CASSQDASYEQYF. The CDR3, as DNA: TGCGCCAGCAGCCAAGACGCTTCCTACGAGCAGTACTTC.

This chain connects TRBV30 to TRBJ1-3; D gene ambiguous. V shed 2 bases and J shed 0 bases, with 23 bases lying between them. The CDR3 is 19 amino acids. Germline loops: CDR1 GTSNPN, CDR2 SVGIG (reference sequence). Written as DNA, the CDR3 is TGTGCCTGGAGTTCCTCCGGCTGGTTAAGCGCCCTCTCTGGAAACACCATATATTTT. Its protein is CAWSSSGWLSALSGNTIYF.

This clone was picked up a small number of times. The chain is built from TRBV4-1 and TRBJ1-4, with D uncertain. Looked up from germline, CDR1 is MGHRA and CDR2 is YSYEKL. CDR3 size: 15 residues. V lost 0 bases to trimming and J lost 5 bases, with 10 bases between them. The CDR3 is CASSQDEQLNEKLFF. CDR3 nucleotides: TGCGCCAGCAGCCAAGATGAGCAGCTAAATGAAAAACTGTTTTTT.

The V call is TRBV19, the J call TRBJ2-6; D is ambiguous. From germline, CDR1 is LNHDA and CDR2 SQIVND (reference sequence). This CDR3 is 15 amino acids long. V was clipped by 3 bases and J by 3 bases, with 9 bases between them. The chain's CDR3 is CASSILPLGANVLTF. The CDR3 DNA reads TGTGCCAGTAGTATTTTGCCCCTTGGGGCCAACGTCCTGACTTTC.

V and J are TRBV10-3 and TRBJ1-2; unclear D gene. There are 15 residues in the CDR3. Germline V CDR1 and CDR2: ENHRY, SYGVKD. Trimming removed 10 bases at V and 4 bases at J, with 22 bases between. CDR3 DNA sequence: TGTGCCACCAGGACTGTGGGCCGGGGAGCCTATGGCTACACCTTC. It codes for CATRTVGRGAYGYTF.

The V gene is TRBV7-2, the J gene TRBJ2-1; D gene ambiguous. This CDR3 contains 15 residues. V lost 1 base to trimming and J lost 2 bases, with 9 bases between them. The germline V gene has CDR1 SGHTA and CDR2 FQGNSA. The CDR3 bases are TGTGCCAGCAGCTTAGATCCGACTGCCTACAATGAGCAGTTCTTC. This encodes CASSLDPTAYNEQFF.

The chain carries TRBV2 and TRBJ2-3; no clear D gene. Germline V gives CDR1 SNHLY, CDR2 FYNNEI. V lost 1 base and J 0 bases, leaving 5 bases between the germline ends. This CDR3 contains 14 residues. CDR3 protein: CASSEVSSTDTQYF. CDR3 DNA sequence: TGTGCCAGCAGTGAAGTTTCGAGCACAGATACGCAGTATTTT. The entire variable domain, with the rest obtained from reference TRBV2 and TRBJ2-3, is as follows: EPEVTQTPSHQVTQMGQEVILRCVPISNHLYFYWYRQILGQKVEFLVSFYNNEISEKSEIFDDQFSVERPDGSNFTLKIRSTKLEDSAMYFCASSEVSSTDTQYFGPGTRLTVL.